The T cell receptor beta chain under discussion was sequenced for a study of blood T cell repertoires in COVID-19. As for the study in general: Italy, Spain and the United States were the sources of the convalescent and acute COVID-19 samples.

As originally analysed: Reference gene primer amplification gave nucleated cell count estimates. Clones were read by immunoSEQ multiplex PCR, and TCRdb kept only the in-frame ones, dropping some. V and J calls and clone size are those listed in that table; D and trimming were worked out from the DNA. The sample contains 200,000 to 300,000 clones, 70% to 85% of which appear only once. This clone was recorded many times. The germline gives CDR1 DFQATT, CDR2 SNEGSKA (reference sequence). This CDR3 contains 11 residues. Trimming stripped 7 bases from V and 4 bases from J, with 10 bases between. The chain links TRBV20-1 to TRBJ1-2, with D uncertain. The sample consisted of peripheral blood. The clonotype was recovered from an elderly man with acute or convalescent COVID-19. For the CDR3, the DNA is TGCAGTGTACCAGGCACCTATGGCTACACCTTC. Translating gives CSVPGTYGYTF.